The sequence of this TCR beta chain was determined in a study of cytomegalovirus exposure and HLA in healthy donors. PCR involved 60 Vbeta and 13 Jbeta primers. Using immunoSEQ multiplex PCR, the repertoire was profiled, and TCRdb retains in-frame clones only, with some absent. The data hold over 90,000 clones, with 64% observed a single time. The study's findings and limits: In an earlier analysis, most TCR beta V segments were productive about 87% or about 30% of the time. According to the study, 160 or so TCR beta chains were cytomegalovirus-associated. Most TCR sequences were seen very rarely across donors, but some public TCRs occurred in many.

Germline CDR1 MNHNS, CDR2 SASEGT. The CDR3 contains 14 residues. V was trimmed by 7 bases and J by 11 bases, leaving 23 bases between them. Concerning this clone itself: The antigen remains undetermined.

This clonotype originated in a man between 60 and 70 years old in good health and CMV-seronegative. What was sequenced was PBMCs. The chain has TRBV6-1 and TRBJ1-1, with D unresolved. This CDR3 is CASIRGEVSSSAFF. The CDR3 nucleotides read TGTGCCAGCATCCGGGGTGAGGTATCTTCGTCGGCTTTCTTT.